The clone carrying this TCR beta chain came up once. Its matching antigen is unknown. The sample comes from a study of T cell responses to AZD1222 COVID-19 vaccine. Study-wide findings and caveats: White British donors predominated, females outnumbered males, and clonal diversity was possibly underestimated. Unmutated variant regions reportedly attract nearly half of all spike-specific TCRs. Scientists sampled the repertoires only once the peak T cell response had passed.

The method was immunoSEQ multiplex PCR; TCRdb's version includes in-frame clones alone and lacks a portion of them. The profile shows around 160,000 clones, less than 95% of them singletons. This CDR3 comprises 11 residues. CDR1 and CDR2 (germline): MNHEY, SMNVEV (reference sequence). V lost 10 bases to trimming and J lost 1 base, with 5 bases between them. The sequence was obtained from an adult in good health. The specimen was peripheral blood, collected on day 0 of AZD1222 vaccination. The chain employs TRBV27 and TRBJ1-3; D ambiguous. CDR3 amino acids: CATESGNTIYF. In DNA form, the CDR3 reads TGTGCCACCGAGTCTGGAAACACCATATATTTT.